The T cell receptor beta chain described here comes from a study of beta chain features in type 1 diabetes. Whole-study results and caveats: For cells with high TCR expression, cDNA sequencing could yield over-representation.

The V gene end was trimmed by 0 bases and the J gene end by 5 bases; junction bases not matched to a gene: 3. Germline CDR1 SGHDT, CDR2 YYEEEE. The CDR3 has 15 amino acids. Every participating donor gave one draw, a heparinised blood sample averaging roughly 100 mL. This clone has more than one count but fewer than ten. Antigen specificity is unknown. cDNA synthesis used the whole RNA isolate, giving expressed TCRB sequences. Some clones are missing from TCRdb's copy, which holds only in-frame ones; the method was immunoSEQ multiplex PCR. The sample records about 350,000 clones, 20% being singletons. This TCR derives from a young woman in good health. V and J are TRBV5-6 and TRBJ1-2; 11 bases align to TRBD1. The sequenced sample consisted of naive CD4+ T cells from blood. CDR3 bases: TGTGCCAGCAGCTTGGGGGACAGGGGGTTTTATGGCTACACCTTC. Translating it yields CASSLGDRGFYGYTF. The variable domain in full, with the rest retrieved from reference TRBV5-6 and TRBJ1-2, is DAGVTQSPTHLIKTRGQQVTLRCSPKSGHDTVSWYQQALGQGPQFIFQYYEEEERQRGNFPDRFSGHQFPNYSSELNVNALLLGDSALYLCASSLGDRGFYGYTFGSGTRLTVV.